The 10 T cell receptor beta chains in this list originate from one sample, sequenced in a study of identical twins. A single record per CDR3 protein comes from TCRdb applying MiXCR to the 5' RACE reads. This sample has hundreds of thousands of distinct CDR3 sequences; around an eighth occur once, and the top ten carry roughly 1.5%. This sample also belongs to another study, concerning yellow fever vaccine responses in identical twins.

Sequenced material: PBMCs. All receptors derive from a woman aged 18-29 years in good health.

The CDR3 DNA sequence: TGTGCCAGCAGCACCTATAGCTCCTATAATTCACCCCTCCACTTT. This translates into CASSTYSSYNSPLHF. V and J are TRBV6-4 and TRBJ1-6; D is uncertain. Germline CDR1 is MRHNA and CDR2 is SNTAGT. With 6 bases removed from V and 0 bases from J, the gap between germline ends came to 9 bases. There are 15 residues in the CDR3.

This clonotype has just a few counts. CDR3 nucleotide sequence: TGTGCCAGCAGTGACTGGGACAGGGAGCCCTATGGCTACACCTTC. Encoded protein: CASSDWDREPYGYTF. The chain recombines TRBV25-1 with TRBJ1-2; 9 bases are a match to TRBD1. Germline loops: CDR1 MGHDK, CDR2 SYGVNS. Trimming cost V 3 bases and J 4 bases; bases outside gene matches: 6. The CDR3 is 15 residues long.

This clonotype came up a few times. V is TRBV7-2 and J is TRBJ2-5; TRBD2 might be the D (5 bases). V lost 8 bases and J 5 bases, leaving 15 bases between the germline ends. This CDR3 is built from 13 residues. Germline V CDR1 and CDR2: SGHTA, FQGNSA. The CDR3: CASGFLAKETQYF. CDR3 nucleotides: TGTGCCAGCGGATTTTTAGCGAAGGAGACCCAGTACTTC.

This clonotype was found a few times. This rearrangement joins TRBV2 to TRBJ2-2, with D perhaps TRBD2 (5 bases). The CDR3 covers 18 residues. The germline V gene encodes CDR1 SNHLY and CDR2 FYNNEI. V was clipped by 3 bases and J by 0 bases, with 17 bases between them. The CDR3 loop reads CASSELAGGIANTGELFF. CDR3 DNA sequence: TGTGCCAGCAGTGAGTTAGCTGGAGGAATCGCGAACACCGGGGAGCTGTTTTTT.

This clonotype was found a few times. V and J are TRBV2 and TRBJ2-7; D is ambiguous. Trimming took off 3 bases at V and 5 bases at J, with 8 bases between the two ends. The CDR3 runs 12 residues. The germline V gene encodes CDR1 SNHLY and CDR2 FYNNEI. The CDR3 loop reads CASSDTRDEQYF. The CDR3 nucleotides read TGTGCCAGCAGTGATACCCGGGACGAGCAGTACTTC.

In this sample, this clonotype turned up a few times. The chain has TRBV20-1 and TRBJ1-6; no definite D call. The germline V gene has CDR1 DFQATT and CDR2 SNEGSKA (reference sequence). The CDR3 spans 16 residues. Trimming took off 3 bases at V and 0 bases at J, with 12 bases between the two ends. The CDR3 coding sequence is TGCAGTGCTAGTGAGGGCCCGGGCTCCTATAATTCACCCCTCCACTTT. Residues: CSASEGPGSYNSPLHF.

This clonotype was seen a handful of times. The chain carries TRBV12-3 or TRBV12-4 and TRBJ2-7; D may be TRBD2 (7 bases). CDR3 length: 13 residues. V lost 10 bases and J lost 7, with 20 bases in between. CDR3 DNA: TGTGCCACCCGATGGGGGGGCTCAGGAGAGCAGTACTTC. It specifies CATRWGGSGEQYF.

V usage is TRBV3-1 and J usage is TRBJ1-1; D not certain. The CDR3 is 12 amino acids. Trimming shortened V by 1 base and J by 7 bases, and 7 bases separated the two germline ends. Per germline, CDR1 LGHDT and CDR2 YNNKEL (reference sequence). As DNA, the CDR3 is TGTGCCAGCAGCCAAGGGGTCCTTGAAGCTTTCTTT. It encodes CASSQGVLEAFF.

The V call is TRBV3-1, the J call TRBJ2-1; 7 nucleotides agree with TRBD1. Germline V gives CDR1 LGHDT, CDR2 YNNKEL (reference sequence). After removal of 2 bases from V and 6 bases from J, the junction contained 10 bases not matched to a gene. The CDR3 is 16 amino acids. CDR3 DNA: TGTGCCAGCAGCCAACCAGACAGGGTAGTTGGCAATGAGCAGTTCTTC. Translating gives CASSQPDRVVGNEQFF.

This clonotype was counted a few times. The J gene is TRBJ1-1, the V gene TRBV20-1, with D maybe TRBD1 (5 bases). CDR1 is DFQATT and CDR2 is SNEGSKA in the germline V gene (reference sequence). The V end was cut by 3 bases, the J end by 4 bases, with 12 bases between. This CDR3 is built from 13 residues. The chain's CDR3 is CSASPAGGTEAFF. The CDR3 nucleotides are TGCAGTGCTAGCCCGGCGGGGGGCACTGAAGCTTTCTTT.